The 4 T cell receptor beta chains in this list originate from one sample, sequenced in a study of beta chain features in type 1 diabetes. Isolated RNA was reverse transcribed in full, so expressed TCRB transcripts were sequenced. Sequencing used immunoSEQ multiplex PCR; TCRdb keeps in-frame clones, though not all of them. The sample yields hundreds of thousands of clones, 9.3% seen once. Broader study findings: Moderate yet significant TCRB CDR3 shortening was seen in Type 1 diabetes patients in all four CD4+ subsets.

Their cognate antigens are unknown. Sample: central memory CD4+ T cells from blood. The receptors were sampled from a young man with type 1 diabetes.

A few counts support this clone. V gene TRBV6-1 combines with J gene TRBJ2-2; 11 nucleotides match TRBD2. V gave up 4 bases and J gave up 2 bases; unmatched junction bases: 6. Germline CDR1 and CDR2: MNHNS and SASEGT. The length of the CDR3 is 17 residues. The CDR3 is CASSGRTSGSNTGELFF. Written as DNA, the CDR3 is TGTGCCAGCAGTGGGAGGACTAGCGGGTCAAACACCGGGGAGCTGTTTTTT.

This clone was recorded at least ten times. This chain joins TRBV28 and TRBJ2-7; D might be TRBD1 or TRBD2, each matching 5 bases. The V gene lost 5 bases and the J gene lost 2 bases, with 16 bases spanning the gap. CDR3 length: 15 amino acids. The germline V gene has CDR1 MDHEN and CDR2 SYDVKM. The CDR3 protein is CASSGMGRSPYEQYF. The CDR3 DNA follows: TGTGCCAGCAGTGGGATGGGACGGAGCCCCTACGAGCAGTACTTC.

The chain is built from TRBV6-5 and TRBJ2-7; D is ambiguous. Looked up from germline, CDR1 is MNHEY and CDR2 is SVGAGI. V was cut by 2 bases and J by 6 bases, with 14 bases left in between. CDR3 size: 14 residues. The CDR3 region is CASSYMVASREQYF. The CDR3 nucleotides read TGTGCCAGCAGTTACATGGTGGCCAGTCGCGAGCAGTACTTC.

The gene calls are TRBV2 and TRBJ1-5; D is uncertain. This CDR3 contains 16 residues. Germline V gene lookup returns CDR1 SNHLY and CDR2 FYNNEI. Trimming took off 4 bases at V and 5 bases at J, with 18 bases between the two ends. Here the CDR3 DNA reads TGTGCCAGCAGTGTCGGGAACACCCGTTATGATCAGCCCCAGCATTTT. It yields the protein CASSVGNTRYDQPQHF. The full variable domain, completed using reference TRBV2 and TRBJ1-5, is EPEVTQTPSHQVTQMGQEVILRCVPISNHLYFYWYRQILGQKVEFLVSFYNNEISEKSEIFDDQFSVERPDGSNFTLKIRSTKLEDSAMYFCASSVGNTRYDQPQHFGDGTRLSIL.